Included here is one T cell receptor beta chain sequence, with context. The CDR3 runs 12 residues. Trimming took off 5 bases at V and 2 bases at J, with 5 bases between the two ends. Germline CDR1 is SGHVS and CDR2 is FQNEAQ. The data stem from a study of blood T cell repertoires in COVID-19. Original methodology: Amplification with reference gene primers provided the estimates of nucleated cell counts. Repertoires were generated with immunoSEQ multiplex PCR, while TCRdb's copy carries only in-frame clones and drops some. V and J calls and clone size come straight from that table; D and trimming were deduced from the DNA. The sample lists about 69,000 clones; roughly 89% were seen once.

This sequence originates from a man aged 50-59 years with acute or convalescent COVID-19. Source material: peripheral blood. The rearrangement links TRBV7-8 to TRBJ2-3; D call uncertain. The CDR3 bases are TGTGCCAGCAGCCCAGACACAGATACGCAGTATTTT. It encodes CASSPDTDTQYF.